These T cell receptor beta chains were read from a single sample in a study of OX40 agonist ivuxolimab in advanced cancers. The repertoire was sequenced with immunoSEQ multiplex PCR; TCRdb's copy has only in-frame clones and lacks some. The sample comprises tens of thousands of clones, around 89% of which are singletons, and approximately 0.38% rests with the top ten. The sample here was CD4+ or CD8+ T cells sorted from blood, taken in a trial of the OX40 agonist ivuxolimab. These receptors all stem from an adult with an advanced solid tumor such as melanoma, head and neck, liver or kidney cancer. Both conserved end residues are part of each CDR3. Fields, in order: CDR3 protein, V gene, CDR3 length, J gene.

CASSFSLGTSAVYEQYF	TRBV5-1	17	TRBJ2-7
CSGDTGGTGELFF	TRBV29-1	13	TRBJ2-2
CASPGQGGWYGYTF	TRBV2	14	TRBJ1-2
CASSPPGGLAGAGPPDTQYF	TRBV27	20	TRBJ2-3
CASSVDPGLAGVLGSTDTQYF	TRBV9	21	TRBJ2-3
CATSPTKGPQMLSYTF	TRBV15	16	TRBJ1-2
CASSPPGGGRGYEQYF	TRBV18	16	TRBJ2-7
CASSLVGYTF	TRBV5-8	10	TRBJ1-2
CASSIAGTGGAAEKLFF	TRBV19	17	TRBJ1-4
CASSEGTPNQPQHF	TRBV10-1	14	TRBJ1-5
CASEEQGNTEAFF	TRBV5-1	13	TRBJ1-1
CASSMREQYF	TRBV5-6	10	TRBJ2-7
CASSYWGLAGGNVEFF	TRBV5-6	16	TRBJ2-1
CASSVGNSGSTYEQYF	TRBV9	16	TRBJ2-7
CAWSRILPGLAGSSLFF	TRBV30	17	TRBJ2-1
CASSSRDRAPTEAFF	TRBV21-1	15	TRBJ1-1
CASSYVGGRRTGELFF	TRBV6-6	16	TRBJ2-2
CASSLVYDDEQFF	TRBV5-4	13	TRBJ2-1
CASSPLKGVSAHEQYF	TRBV18	16	TRBJ2-7
CATSRDLGNEQFF	TRBV15	13	TRBJ2-1
CASSPGTGGRRGEQYF	TRBV18	16	TRBJ2-7
CASSRGLSGANVLTF	TRBV27	15	TRBJ2-6
CASSIGLAVPSYNEQFF	TRBV9	17	TRBJ2-1
CASSLAGVGNTIYF	TRBV7-9	14	TRBJ1-3
CASSPNIQENTEAFF	TRBV18	15	TRBJ1-1
CASSLSWGEVYNSPLHF	TRBV5-6	17	TRBJ1-6
CASRTPGTGVGNTIYF	TRBV19	16	TRBJ1-3
CASSLVLVAGVSNEQFF	TRBV7-8	17	TRBJ2-1
CATSREVRRTGNEQFF	TRBV15	16	TRBJ2-1
CASSIPGQGHEQYF	TRBV19	14	TRBJ2-7
CASSELVRGNEQFF	TRBV2	14	TRBJ2-1